The rows below give T cell receptor beta chains drawn from one sample of a study of T cell responses to AZD1222 COVID-19 vaccine. Repertoires were generated with immunoSEQ multiplex PCR, while TCRdb's copy carries only in-frame clones and drops some. The sample shows about 170,000 clones, 92% of them seen only once. The sample was peripheral blood, taken on day 0 of AZD1222 vaccination. These receptors all come from an adult in good health. Both conserved end residues are part of each CDR3. Each record gives: J gene, V gene, clone size, D gene, CDR3 protein, CDR3 DNA. The D gene is left open where the match is weak. Expanded clones get a size class; other rows say once, few or many, or leave the size out.

j_call: TRBJ2-4
v_call: TRBV7-3
clone_size: -
d_call: -
cdr3_aa: CASSLRERSAQYF
cdr3_nt: TGTGCCAGCAGCTTAAGGGAGCGGTCAGCTCAGTACTTC

j_call: TRBJ1-6
v_call: TRBV15
clone_size: -
d_call: -
cdr3_aa: CATSRAPRESNSPLHF
cdr3_nt: TGTGCCACCAGCAGAGCTCCGCGGGAATCCAATTCACCCCTCCACTTT

j_call: TRBJ2-1
v_call: TRBV4-1
clone_size: -
d_call: -
cdr3_aa: CASSQDMLGEQFF
cdr3_nt: TGCGCCAGCAGCCAAGATATGTTGGGTGAGCAGTTCTTC

j_call: TRBJ2-7
v_call: TRBV2
clone_size: once
d_call: -
cdr3_aa: CASSGILVRRYYEQYF
cdr3_nt: TGTGCCAGCAGCGGTATCCTCGTGAGGCGGTACTACGAGCAGTACTTC

j_call: TRBJ1-4
v_call: TRBV2
clone_size: -
d_call: TRBD1
cdr3_aa: CASSVAGTGYEKLFF
cdr3_nt: TGTGCCAGCAGTGTGGCGGGGACAGGGTACGAAAAACTGTTTTTT

j_call: TRBJ1-4
v_call: TRBV6-5
clone_size: -
d_call: -
cdr3_aa: CASGLNREKLFF
cdr3_nt: TGTGCCAGCGGACTCAACAGGGAAAAACTGTTTTTT

j_call: TRBJ2-7
v_call: TRBV5-1
clone_size: -
d_call: TRBD2
cdr3_aa: CASSTAGGGPYEQYF
cdr3_nt: TGCGCCAGCAGCACGGCCGGGGGAGGGCCCTACGAGCAGTACTTC

j_call: TRBJ2-1
v_call: TRBV27
clone_size: -
d_call: TRBD1
cdr3_aa: CASSPGQGTGGYNEQFF
cdr3_nt: TGTGCCAGCAGTCCAGGACAGGGGACGGGTGGATACAATGAGCAGTTCTTC

j_call: TRBJ2-7
v_call: TRBV29-1
clone_size: -
d_call: TRBD2
cdr3_aa: CSVEGLAGEYEQYF
cdr3_nt: TGCAGCGTTGAGGGACTAGCGGGGGAGTACGAGCAGTACTTC

j_call: TRBJ1-2
v_call: TRBV15
clone_size: -
d_call: TRBD1
cdr3_aa: CATSRKTGGRRVDYGYTF
cdr3_nt: TGTGCCACCAGCAGAAAGACAGGGGGCAGAAGAGTTGACTATGGCTACACCTTC

j_call: TRBJ2-2
v_call: TRBV6-6
clone_size: -
d_call: TRBD1
cdr3_aa: CASTRSSTGTGHTGELFF
cdr3_nt: TGTGCCAGCACTCGGAGCTCTACCGGGACAGGGCACACCGGGGAGCTGTTTTTT

j_call: TRBJ2-7
v_call: TRBV19
clone_size: -
d_call: TRBD1
cdr3_aa: CASSLGQLYEQYF
cdr3_nt: TGTGCCAGTAGTTTGGGACAGCTCTACGAGCAGTACTTC

j_call: TRBJ2-1
v_call: TRBV19
clone_size: -
d_call: TRBD2
cdr3_aa: CASRGLAGREQFF
cdr3_nt: TGTGCCAGTAGGGGACTAGCGGGTCGCGAGCAGTTCTTC

j_call: TRBJ2-1
v_call: TRBV5-1
clone_size: -
d_call: -
cdr3_aa: CASSPDSSLRTYNEQFF
cdr3_nt: TGCGCCAGCAGCCCGGACTCTAGCTTAAGAACCTACAATGAGCAGTTCTTC

j_call: TRBJ2-1
v_call: TRBV7-2
clone_size: -
d_call: TRBD1
cdr3_aa: CASSFYGTGPDNEQFF
cdr3_nt: TGTGCCAGCAGCTTCTATGGGACAGGCCCGGACAATGAGCAGTTCTTC

j_call: TRBJ2-3
v_call: TRBV5-5
clone_size: few
d_call: -
cdr3_aa: CASRGRVGADTQYF
cdr3_nt: TGTGCCAGCAGGGGCCGGGTCGGGGCAGATACGCAGTATTTT

j_call: TRBJ2-1
v_call: TRBV2
clone_size: -
d_call: -
cdr3_aa: CASSGQTKRTEQFF
cdr3_nt: TGTGCCAGCAGTGGGCAGACGAAGAGGACTGAGCAGTTCTTC

j_call: TRBJ1-5
v_call: TRBV6-5
clone_size: -
d_call: -
cdr3_aa: CASSPTGSNQPQHF
cdr3_nt: TGTGCCAGCAGCCCAACAGGGAGCAATCAGCCCCAGCATTTT

j_call: TRBJ2-7
v_call: TRBV3-1/TRBV3-2
clone_size: -
d_call: -
cdr3_aa: CASSHRGQDYEQYF
cdr3_nt: TGTGCCAGCAGCCACCGAGGGCAGGACTACGAGCAGTACTTC

j_call: TRBJ1-2
v_call: TRBV6-5
clone_size: -
d_call: -
cdr3_aa: CASSSPGGPYGYTF
cdr3_nt: TGTGCCAGCAGTTCACCCGGGGGTCCCTATGGCTACACCTTC

j_call: TRBJ1-6
v_call: TRBV18
clone_size: -
d_call: TRBD1
cdr3_aa: CASSPWDRNSPLHF
cdr3_nt: TGTGCCAGCTCACCATGGGACAGGAATTCACCCCTCCACTTT

j_call: TRBJ1-3
v_call: TRBV7-2
clone_size: -
d_call: -
cdr3_aa: CASSLVPRAGNTIYF
cdr3_nt: TGTGCCAGCAGCTTAGTCCCCAGGGCGGGAAACACCATATATTTT

j_call: TRBJ2-5
v_call: TRBV30
clone_size: -
d_call: TRBD1
cdr3_aa: CAWTKLGTEETQYF
cdr3_nt: TGTGCCTGGACCAAACTCGGGACAGAAGAGACCCAGTACTTC

j_call: TRBJ1-1
v_call: TRBV12-3/TRBV12-4
clone_size: -
d_call: -
cdr3_aa: CASRGRFDTEAFF
cdr3_nt: TGTGCCAGCAGGGGACGGTTTGATACTGAAGCTTTCTTT

j_call: TRBJ2-7
v_call: TRBV7-9
clone_size: -
d_call: TRBD1
cdr3_aa: CASSPGGGYEQYF
cdr3_nt: TGTGCCAGCAGCCCAGGGGGCGGCTACGAGCAGTACTTC

j_call: TRBJ2-4
v_call: TRBV5-4
clone_size: once
d_call: -
cdr3_aa: CASSYSGKAKNIQYF
cdr3_nt: TGTGCCAGCAGCTACAGTGGGAAAGCCAAAAACATTCAGTACTTC

j_call: TRBJ1-1
v_call: TRBV5-1
clone_size: -
d_call: -
cdr3_aa: CASSLVGGVSAFF
cdr3_nt: TGCGCCAGCAGCTTGGTTGGCGGGGTATCAGCTTTCTTT

j_call: TRBJ1-2
v_call: TRBV5-1
clone_size: -
d_call: TRBD1
cdr3_aa: CASSLDGQGANGYTF
cdr3_nt: TGCGCCAGCAGCTTGGACGGACAGGGGGCGAATGGCTACACCTTC

j_call: TRBJ1-1
v_call: TRBV10-1
clone_size: -
d_call: TRBD1
cdr3_aa: CASSEHQGGTEAFF
cdr3_nt: TGCGCCAGCAGTGAGCATCAGGGGGGGACTGAAGCTTTCTTT